One sample yielded the 11 T cell receptor beta chains listed below, sequenced in a study of shared clonotypes between healthy human individuals. Assay: immunoSEQ multiplex PCR; the TCRdb copy retains only in-frame clones and omits some. The data contain 850,000 to 1,200,000 clones, around 74% of them singletons. The sample was memory CD4+ T cells sorted from blood. Subset: CD45RA-negative fraction. These TCRs come from a man aged 18 to 30 in good health.

CDR3 sequence (DNA): TGTGCCTGGAGTGAATCGGCGGGGCCCGGAAACATTCAGTACTTC. This codes for CAWSESAGPGNIQYF. This chain connects TRBV30 to TRBJ2-4; D perhaps matches TRBD2 (6 bases). V lost 1 base, J lost 6 bases, and 16 bases lay in between. The germline V gene has CDR1 GTSNPN and CDR2 SVGIG (reference sequence). The CDR3 is 15 residues long.

The chain carries TRBV28 and TRBJ1-2; D uncertain. Trimming took off 4 bases at V and 8 bases at J, with 11 bases between the two ends. The CDR3 sequence is 12 residues long. CDR1 and CDR2 from the germline V gene are MDHEN and SYDVKM. The CDR3 is CASSYARRGYTF. CDR3 nucleotide sequence: TGTGCCAGCAGTTACGCGAGAAGAGGCTACACCTTC.

The J gene is TRBJ2-7, the V gene TRBV16; D gene uncertain. This CDR3 is built from 14 residues. The ends were cut back, 1 base at V and 1 base at J, with 8 bases in the middle. Germline V gene sequence: CDR1 KGHSY, CDR2 FQNENV. The CDR3 DNA is TGTGCCAGCAGCCAATTTAAAGGATCCTACGAGCAGTACTTC. Amino acid sequence: CASSQFKGSYEQYF. Full variable domain (outside the CDR3, taken from reference TRBV16 and TRBJ2-7): GEEVAQTPKHLVRGEGQKAKLYCAPIKGHSYVFWYQQVLKNEFKFLISFQNENVFDETGMPKERFSAKCLPNSPCSLEIQATKLEDSAVYFCASSQFKGSYEQYFGPGTRLTVT.

This sequence joins TRBV6-6 and TRBJ1-2, with 9 bases matching TRBD1. This CDR3 comprises 12 residues. V trimming: 6 bases; J trimming: 7 bases; junction bases outside the gene matches: 3. The V gene's germline CDR1 is MNHNY and CDR2 SVGAGI (reference sequence). The CDR3 nucleotides are TGTGCCAGCAGAGGGACAGGGCTTGGCTACACCTTC. It is translated as CASRGTGLGYTF.

This sequence joins TRBV29-1 and TRBJ1-1; 7 bases are a match to TRBD1. V gave up 7 bases and J gave up 5 bases; unmatched junction bases: 13. In germline, CDR1 is SQVTM, CDR2 ANQGSEA. The CDR3 has 14 amino acids. CDR3 sequence (DNA): TGCAGCGCCTCCTCGCAGGGGGGGGAAACTGAAGCTTTCTTT. Translating it yields CSASSQGGETEAFF.

In its sample, this clone was seen a few times. CDR3 region: CASSPRETQYF. DNA of the CDR3: TGTGCCAGCAGCCCGAGAGAGACCCAGTACTTC. J is TRBJ2-5 and V is TRBV5-8; D is unclear. This CDR3 spans 11 amino acids. Germline CDR1 and CDR2: SGHTS and YDEGEE. V lost 4 bases and J 4 bases, leaving 5 bases between the germline ends.

The chain combines TRBV10-1 with TRBJ1-4; a weak D match, TRBD1 (5 bases). Germline V lookup: CDR1 WNHNN, CDR2 SYGVQD (reference sequence). The CDR3 has 13 amino acids. V was shortened by 2 bases and J by 10 bases, with 11 bases between the two germline ends. The CDR3 reads CASSEAQGGKLFF. CDR3 DNA sequence: TGCGCCAGCAGTGAGGCGCAGGGTGGAAAACTGTTTTTT.

The chain uses TRBV18 and TRBJ1-1; TRBD1 matches 8 bases. The germline V gene has CDR1 KGHSH and CDR2 LQKENI. The trim removed 2 bases at V and 0 bases at J, leaving 2 bases unmatched. The CDR3 contains 15 residues. DNA of the CDR3: TGTGCCAGCTCACCATGGACAGGGATGAACACTGAAGCTTTCTTT. This encodes CASSPWTGMNTEAFF.

The rearrangement uses TRBV19 and TRBJ1-1; no firm D call. The CDR3 totals 14 residues. V lost 10 bases, J lost 0 bases, and 15 bases lay in between. The germline V gene has CDR1 LNHDA and CDR2 SQIVND (reference sequence). The CDR3 DNA follows: TGTGCCACGAGGACGGTCAGCATGAACACTGAAGCTTTCTTT. It specifies CATRTVSMNTEAFF.

The rearrangement uses TRBV7-9 and TRBJ2-3; D call uncertain. The CDR3 totals 11 residues. The germline V gene has CDR1 SEHNR and CDR2 FQNEAQ (reference sequence). V lost 3 bases and J lost 5, with 3 bases in between. The CDR3 DNA reads as TGTGCCAGCAGCTTCCAAGATACGCAGTATTTT. Translating gives CASSFQDTQYF. Full variable domain (missing parts from reference TRBV7-9 and TRBJ2-3): DTGVSQNPRHKITKRGQNVTFRCDPISEHNRLYWYRQTLGQGPEFLTYFQNEAQLEKSRLLSDRFSAERPKGSFSTLEIQRTEQGDSAMYLCASSFQDTQYFGPGTRLTVL.

The chain carries TRBV18 and TRBJ2-7, with a weak D call TRBD2 (7 bases). The CDR3 is made up of 15 amino acids. Per germline, CDR1 KGHSH and CDR2 LQKENI. V lost 2 bases, J lost 2 bases, and 13 bases lay in between. The CDR3 coding sequence is TGTGCCAGCTCACCAGCGGGGGCGACAACCTACGAGCAGTACTTC. Amino acids: CASSPAGATTYEQYF.